This T cell receptor (beta chain) came from a study of monozygotic twins with inflammatory bowel disease. The CDR3 extends over 12 amino acids. CDR1 is SQVTM, CDR2 ANQGSEA, per germline. Per donor there was one draw, yielding a blood sample of around 2.7 ml. Every sample had its cDNA made across eight separate reactions. The UMIs carried a 6-nucleotide sample barcode, and they were added by template switching. Following a re-call of the 5' RACE reads, TCRdb has one entry per CDR3 protein and lacks DNA. This specimen shows about 380,000 distinct CDR3 sequences; the ten leading clones hold just over 2.5%.

The TCR comes from a human donor with ulcerative colitis or Crohn's disease, or a healthy co-twin of an affected twin (not recorded which). Sequenced sample: blood. This sequence joins TRBV29-1 and TRBJ2-3; TCRdb's D call, TRBD1, is unchecked because there is no DNA. CDR3 loop: CSVDDPADTQYF.